The present entry profiles one T cell receptor (beta chain) with its context. Its antigen is undetermined. CD8 cells classed as naive were CD45RO-negative and positively selected for CCR7, excluding terminally differentiated effector memory CD45RA+ cells. The data derive from a study of shared clonotypes between healthy human individuals. Study-wide points: Among donors, the sharing of clonotypes was expected to be influenced by sequencing depth. Generation probabilities were higher for clonotypes shared across all four sorted-subset donors than for unshared ones. A generally larger estimated richness was seen in naive subsets than in memory subsets. Across a handful of donors, naive CD4 shared around 5.4%, naive CD8 under 4%, memory CD4 about 2.4%, memory CD8 0.4% to 0.5%.

Using immunoSEQ multiplex PCR, the repertoire was profiled, and TCRdb retains in-frame clones only, with some absent. There are millions of clones in the sample; roughly 91% occur only once, and under 2% lies in the top ten. The receptor was isolated from a man aged 18 to 30 in good health. Some clones in this sample may be carry-over from other donors' samples. The sequenced material came from naive CD8+ T cells from PBMCs.

The CDR3: CASSSTVGYRTF. The CDR3 DNA sequence: TGTGCCAGCAGCTCCACGGTGGGGTATCGCACCTTC. This chain connects TRBV7-2 to TRBJ1-2; no firm D call. CDR3 length equals 12 residues. The germline V and J ends were trimmed by 4 bases and 13 bases, with 16 bases remaining between them. Germline V gives CDR1 SGHTA, CDR2 FQGNSA.